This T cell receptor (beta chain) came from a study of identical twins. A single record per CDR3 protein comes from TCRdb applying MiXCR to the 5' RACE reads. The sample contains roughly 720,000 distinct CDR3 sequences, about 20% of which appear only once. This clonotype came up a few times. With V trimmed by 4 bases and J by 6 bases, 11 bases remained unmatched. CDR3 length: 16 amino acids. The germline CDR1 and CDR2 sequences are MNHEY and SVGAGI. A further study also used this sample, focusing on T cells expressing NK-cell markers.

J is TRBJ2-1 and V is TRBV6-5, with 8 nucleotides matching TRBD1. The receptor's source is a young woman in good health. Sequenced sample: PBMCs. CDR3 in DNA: TGTGCCAGCAGTTCCCTCGGACAGGGCCGGGGCAATGAGCAGTTCTTC. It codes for CASSSLGQGRGNEQFF.